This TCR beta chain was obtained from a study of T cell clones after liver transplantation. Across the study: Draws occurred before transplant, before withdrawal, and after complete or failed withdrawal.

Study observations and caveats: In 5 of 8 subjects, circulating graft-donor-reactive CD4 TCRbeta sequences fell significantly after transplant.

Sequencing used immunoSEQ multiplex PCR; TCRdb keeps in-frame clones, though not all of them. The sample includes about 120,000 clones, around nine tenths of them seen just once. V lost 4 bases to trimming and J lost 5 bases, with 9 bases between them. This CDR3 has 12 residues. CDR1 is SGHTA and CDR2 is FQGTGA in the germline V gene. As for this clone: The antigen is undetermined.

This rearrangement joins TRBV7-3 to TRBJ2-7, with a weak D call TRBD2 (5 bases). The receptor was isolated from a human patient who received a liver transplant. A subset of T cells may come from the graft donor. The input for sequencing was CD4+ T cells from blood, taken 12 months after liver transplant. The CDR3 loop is CASSSGGHEQYF. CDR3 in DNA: TGTGCCAGCAGCTCCGGAGGACACGAGCAGTACTTC.